The 28 T cell receptor beta chains below were found in one sample sequenced in a study of cytomegalovirus exposure and HLA in healthy donors. Primers for the PCR totalled 60 Vbeta and 13 Jbeta. Produced via immunoSEQ multiplex PCR; TCRdb's table is partial and in-frame only. Of 150,000 or so clones detected, about 83% appear once; the ten largest clones hold 10% to 15%. The sample comprised PBMCs. These receptors originate from a man aged 40-49 years in good health and CMV-seropositive.

This clone was recorded only once. The rearrangement joins TRBV5-1 to TRBJ2-7; D possibly corresponds to TRBD2 (6 bases). Germline V gives CDR1 SGHRS, CDR2 YFSETQ. The germline V and J ends were trimmed by 0 bases and 4 bases, with 14 bases remaining between them. The CDR3 runs 15 residues. CDR3 nucleotide sequence: TGCGCCAGCAGCTTGGCCCCCGGGAGCGCGTACGAGCAGTACTTC. This encodes CASSLAPGSAYEQYF.

V usage is TRBV4-3 and J usage is TRBJ1-2, with D perhaps matching TRBD1 (6 bases). V shed 3 bases and J shed 7 bases, with 18 bases lying between them. This CDR3 is 15 amino acids long. The germline V gene encodes CDR1 LGHNA and CDR2 YSLEER. The CDR3: CASSHITAGTSGYTF. CDR3 nucleotides: TGCGCCAGCAGCCATATCACCGCCGGGACAAGTGGCTACACCTTC.

The CDR3 DNA is TGTGCCAGTAGCCGACAGGGGGTCTCCTACGAGCAGTACTTC. Translating gives CASSRQGVSYEQYF. The chain recombines TRBV19 with TRBJ2-7, with 9 bases that match TRBD1. V trimming: 6 bases; J trimming: 0 bases; junction bases outside the gene matches: 3. The CDR3 consists of 14 residues. Germline loops: CDR1 LNHDA, CDR2 SQIVND (reference sequence).

This clone was found a few times. This chain connects TRBV9 to TRBJ2-1; D is possibly TRBD2 (6 bases). V was pared by 6 bases and J by 5 bases, with 15 bases between. Germline V gene lookup returns CDR1 SGDLS and CDR2 YYNGEE. The CDR3 runs 14 residues. CDR3 nucleotide sequence: TGTGCCAGCAAGGGACGGGAGTGGGACAATGAGCAGTTCTTC. Translating it yields CASKGREWDNEQFF. The full variable domain, rest sourced from reference TRBV9 and TRBJ2-1, is DSGVTQTPKHLITATGQRVTLRCSPRSGDLSVYWYQQSLDQGLQFLIQYYNGEERAKGNILERFSAQQFPDLHSELNLSSLELGDSALYFCASKGREWDNEQFFGPGTRLTVL.

This chain uses TRBV5-1 with TRBJ2-2; D unclear. Trimming removed 5 bases from V and 1 base from J, with 9 bases in between. This CDR3 is built from 14 residues. The germline V gene encodes CDR1 SGHRS and CDR2 YFSETQ. The CDR3 sequence: CASRGQMNTGELFF. DNA of the CDR3: TGCGCCAGCAGGGGCCAGATGAACACCGGGGAGCTGTTTTTT.

CDR3 nucleotide sequence: TGTGCCAGCAGCCGTATTATGACTAGCCGGGATGAGCAGTTCTTC. It codes for CASSRIMTSRDEQFF. This chain connects TRBV9 to TRBJ2-1; TRBD2 aligns across 7 bases. This CDR3 comprises 15 residues. Germline CDR1 reads SGDLS; CDR2 reads YYNGEE. The V segment lost 4 bases and the J segment 8 bases; nucleotides outside the gene matches: 12. Looking up the rest from reference TRBV9 and TRBJ2-1 gives the full variable domain: DSGVTQTPKHLITATGQRVTLRCSPRSGDLSVYWYQQSLDQGLQFLIQYYNGEERAKGNILERFSAQQFPDLHSELNLSSLELGDSALYFCASSRIMTSRDEQFFGPGTRLTVL.

This chain joins TRBV5-4 and TRBJ2-7; 10 nucleotides match TRBD2. This CDR3 has 16 amino acids. Germline lookup yields CDR1 SGHNT and CDR2 YYREEE (reference sequence). V was clipped by 4 bases and J by 2 bases; unmatched bases: 9. CDR3 loop: CASSQGLAVLTYEQYF. In DNA, the CDR3 is TGTGCCAGCAGCCAAGGACTAGCGGTCCTCACCTACGAGCAGTACTTC.

The V call is TRBV10-2, the J call TRBJ2-7, with a possible D match to TRBD2 (5 bases). V was pared by 9 bases and J by 0 bases, with 9 bases between. Germline-derived CDR1 and CDR2 are WSHSY and SAAADI. The CDR3 loop spans 12 amino acids. CDR3 protein: CASSTSSYEQYF. The CDR3 nucleotides are TGCGCCAGTTCTACTAGCTCCTACGAGCAGTACTTC.

This sequence joins TRBV21-1 and TRBJ1-2. TRBV21-1 is deemed a pseudogene. The CDR3 runs to 13 residues. The CDR3 loop reads CASSKDSGYGYTF. The CDR3 bases are TGTGCCAGCAGCAAAGATAGCGGCTATGGCTACACCTTC.

This clone has just one count. This chain connects TRBV10-2 to TRBJ1-5; perhaps TRBD1 as D (5 bases). The CDR3 sequence is 13 residues long. The germline V gene encodes CDR1 WSHSY and CDR2 SAAADI. Trimming left V 8 bases short and J 2 bases short, with 10 bases between. CDR3 residues: CASGGLGNQPQHF. The CDR3 nucleotides are TGCGCCAGCGGGGGGTTGGGCAATCAGCCCCAGCATTTT.

The CDR3 region is CASSQGLAGHTQYF. The CDR3 nucleotides are TGTGCCAGCAGCCAAGGACTAGCGGGGCATACGCAGTATTTT. The chain employs TRBV14 and TRBJ2-3; 11 bases map to TRBD2. Germline-derived CDR1 and CDR2 are SGHDN and FVKESK. The ends lost 1 base at V and 7 bases at J; junction bases unmatched: 1. The CDR3 is 14 amino acids.

This sequence joins TRBV5-4 and TRBJ2-2, with 8 nucleotides matching TRBD2. This CDR3 spans 15 amino acids. Germline trimming cut 0 bases from V and 6 bases from J; bases unmatched to any gene: 4. Germline-derived CDR1 and CDR2 are SGHNT and YYREEE (reference sequence). This chain's CDR3 is CASSLAAGGSGELFF. The CDR3 DNA reads TGTGCCAGCAGCTTGGCGGCGGGAGGTTCCGGGGAGCTGTTTTTT.

The gene calls are TRBV2 and TRBJ2-3; 7 bases line up with TRBD1. V lost 5 bases, J lost 2 bases, and 7 bases stayed unmatched. From germline, CDR1 is SNHLY and CDR2 FYNNEI. This CDR3 is built from 15 residues. This chain's CDR3 is CASSSDRATTDTQYF. CDR3 nucleotide sequence: TGTGCCAGCAGTTCTGACAGGGCTACCACAGATACGCAGTATTTT. Full variable domain (remainder filled in from reference TRBV2 and TRBJ2-3): EPEVTQTPSHQVTQMGQEVILRCVPISNHLYFYWYRQILGQKVEFLVSFYNNEISEKSEIFDDQFSVERPDGSNFTLKIRSTKLEDSAMYFCASSSDRATTDTQYFGPGTRLTVL.

The CDR3 DNA reads TGTGCCAGCAGTTTAAGGGGACTAGGCCAGGCCGAGCAGTACTTC. This sequence encodes CASSLRGLGQAEQYF. The chain uses TRBV6-5 and TRBJ2-7; TRBD2 agrees at 8 bases. Germline lookup yields CDR1 MNHEY and CDR2 SVGAGI. V shed 4 bases, J shed 6 bases, and the junction held 11 bases outside the gene matches. This CDR3 comprises 15 residues.

V and J are TRBV29-1 and TRBJ2-2; no definite D call. The CDR3 has 14 residues. Per germline, CDR1 SQVTM and CDR2 ANQGSEA. Trimming pared 5 bases from V and 4 bases from J, leaving 14 bases between. The CDR3 reads CSVRFYTSTGELFF. For the CDR3, the DNA is TGCAGCGTTCGCTTTTACACAAGCACCGGGGAGCTGTTTTTT.

V and J are TRBV5-1 and TRBJ2-7, with 8 bases identical to TRBD1. This CDR3 spans 15 amino acids. Germline lookup yields CDR1 SGHRS and CDR2 YFSETQ. J was trimmed by 2 bases and V by 5 bases; bases with no gene match: 9. The CDR3 region has the DNA TGCGCCAGCAGGGCCGGACAGGGTTTTACCTACGAGCAGTACTTC. It is translated as CASRAGQGFTYEQYF.

This chain uses TRBV7-9 with TRBJ1-2; 7 bases are a match to TRBD1. The germline V gene has CDR1 SEHNR and CDR2 FQNEAQ (reference sequence). J lost 4 bases, V lost 4 bases, and 12 bases had no gene match. The CDR3 has 16 residues. The chain's CDR3 is CASSSLRDRDSYGYTF. CDR3 nucleotides: TGTGCCAGCAGCTCCCTCCGCGACAGGGATTCCTATGGCTACACCTTC.

The rearrangement joins TRBV18 to TRBJ1-2; 12 positions agree with TRBD1. J was trimmed by 8 bases and V by 5 bases; bases with no gene match: 6. This CDR3 is built from 14 residues. Per germline, CDR1 KGHSH and CDR2 LQKENI. CDR3 residues: CASSVGTGGEGYTF. The CDR3 DNA follows: TGTGCCAGCTCAGTCGGGACAGGGGGCGAAGGCTACACCTTC.

This chain links TRBV5-4 with TRBJ2-5; possible D gene TRBD1, 6 bases. The CDR3 has 16 amino acids. Germline loops: CDR1 SGHNT, CDR2 YYREEE (reference sequence). Trimming removed 4 bases at V and 1 base at J, with 17 bases between. The CDR3 sequence is CASSDSGTTAQETQYF. The CDR3 coding sequence is TGTGCCAGCAGCGACTCCGGGACAACGGCCCAAGAGACCCAGTACTTC. Complete variable domain (other parts from reference TRBV5-4 and TRBJ2-5): ETGVTQSPTHLIKTRGQQVTLRCSSQSGHNTVSWYQQALGQGPQFIFQYYREEENGRGNFPPRFSGLQFPNYSSELNVNALELDDSALYLCASSDSGTTAQETQYFGPGTRLLVL.

This chain uses TRBV19 with TRBJ1-4, with D tentatively TRBD1 (6 bases). V was pared by 6 bases and J by 4 bases, with 15 bases between. The germline CDR1 and CDR2 sequences are LNHDA and SQIVND (reference sequence). CDR3 size: 15 residues. The CDR3 spells CASSPWGPLNEKLFF. In DNA form, the CDR3 reads TGTGCCAGTAGCCCCTGGGGGCCACTTAATGAAAAACTGTTTTTT. Complete variable domain (other parts from reference TRBV19 and TRBJ1-4): DGGITQSPKYLFRKEGQNVTLSCEQNLNHDAMYWYRQDPGQGLRLIYYSQIVNDFQKGDIAEGYSVSREKKESFPLTVTSAQKNPTAFYLCASSPWGPLNEKLFFGSGTQLSVL.

The V call is TRBV29-1, the J call TRBJ2-1; TRBD1 might be the D (6 bases). Germline CDR1 reads SQVTM; CDR2 reads ANQGSEA. The CDR3 covers 13 residues. Trimming took 7 bases from V and 4 from J, leaving 14 bases between them. This CDR3 reads CSAGTSNYNEQFF. For the CDR3, the DNA is TGCAGCGCCGGGACAAGCAATTACAATGAGCAGTTCTTC.

In DNA, the CDR3 is TGTGCCGGGGGAATCGGGGGGCCTCAGCCCCAGCATTTT. Protein sequence: CAGGIGGPQPQHF. The V gene is TRBV19, the J gene TRBJ1-5, with D maybe TRBD1 (6 bases). The ends were cut back, 11 bases at V and 6 bases at J, with 17 bases in the middle. The CDR3 runs to 13 residues. Germline V gene sequence: CDR1 LNHDA, CDR2 SQIVND (reference sequence).

V is TRBV13 and J is TRBJ2-3; 9 positions agree with TRBD1. V was pared by 3 bases and J by 5 bases, with 9 bases of the junction left unmatched. This CDR3 has 16 residues. Germline assignment: CDR1 PRHDT and CDR2 FYEKMQ (reference sequence). The CDR3 reads CASSLTPGQGIDTQYF. Here the CDR3 DNA reads TGTGCCAGCAGCTTGACACCGGGACAGGGAATAGATACGCAGTATTTT.

The V and J genes are TRBV4-1 and TRBJ1-2, with D uncertain. Germline CDR1 is MGHRA and CDR2 is YSYEKL. The CDR3 length is 15 residues. Trimming took off 0 bases at V and 4 bases at J, with 12 bases between the two ends. The CDR3, as DNA: TGCGCCAGCAGCCAAGAAACCCAGGCGTCCTATGGCTACACCTTC. Protein product: CASSQETQASYGYTF.

The gene calls are TRBV5-6 and TRBJ1-4; 7 bases map to TRBD1. The CDR3 is 16 amino acids. Germline values: CDR1 SGHDT, CDR2 YYEEEE. V trimming: 4 bases; J trimming: 0 bases; junction bases outside the gene matches: 6. The CDR3, as DNA: TGTGCCAGCAGCAGGACAGGCCCTGCAACTAATGAAAAACTGTTTTTT. The encoded protein is CASSRTGPATNEKLFF.

CDR3 residues: CASSFRATAFDEQFF. The CDR3 DNA follows: TGTGCCAGCAGCTTCCGGGCGACAGCTTTCGATGAGCAGTTCTTC. This chain uses TRBV5-4 with TRBJ2-1; weak D call: TRBD1 (5 bases). CDR3 length equals 15 residues. Germline-derived CDR1 and CDR2 are SGHNT and YYREEE (reference sequence). Trimming took 2 bases from V and 8 from J, leaving 17 bases between them.

The genes are TRBV27 and TRBJ2-2, with TRBD2 identical over 9 bases. Germline CDR1 reads MNHEY; CDR2 reads SMNVEV (reference sequence). The CDR3 extends over 18 amino acids. V was pared by 3 bases and J by 4 bases, with 12 bases of the junction left unmatched. The CDR3 loop reads CASSLAGGPGTVTGELFF. The CDR3 DNA sequence: TGTGCCAGCAGTTTGGCGGGAGGGCCTGGAACCGTCACCGGGGAGCTGTTTTTT.

The chain has TRBV9 and TRBJ2-2; TRBD2 might be the D (5 bases). The germline V gene encodes CDR1 SGDLS and CDR2 YYNGEE. The CDR3 spans 15 residues. V was shortened by 0 bases and J by 2 bases, with 8 bases between the two germline ends. CDR3 amino acids: CASSVAGVNTGELFF. CDR3 DNA sequence: TGTGCCAGCAGCGTAGCCGGGGTCAACACCGGGGAGCTGTTTTTT.